This T cell receptor beta chain was observed in a study of T cell repertoires and leukemia-associated antigens. This clonotype is labeled as medium-sized. Its target is unknown. Germline V gene data show CDR1 as KGHDR and CDR2 as SFDVKD. The CDR3 is 15 residues long. V dropped 5 bases and J dropped 1 base, with 13 bases sitting between them. TCRdb reprocessed the 5' RACE reads via MiXCR and lists one record per CDR3 protein. The sample yields approximately 10,000 distinct CDR3 sequences, less than 55% seen once. The CD3+ T cells first had an overnight rest without serum. Whole-study findings and limits: Expanded clones' antigen specificity and function were not directly tested.

The chain joins TRBV24-1 to TRBJ1-1; TRBD1 might be the D (5 bases). This TCR derives from a female donor in good health. The source material was CD3+ T cells sorted from blood and cultured. The CDR3 sequence: CATSASSGGNTEAFF. The CDR3 DNA follows: TGTGCCACCAGTGCCTCCTCCGGGGGGAACACTGAAGCTTTCTTT.